These 25 T cell receptor beta chains were sequenced from one sample in a study of blood T cell repertoires in COVID-19. Profiling relied on immunoSEQ multiplex PCR, and the TCRdb table lists in-frame clones only, not all of them. This sample has 250,000 to 300,000 clones, with approximately 80% found just once. The sequenced sample consisted of peripheral blood. Receptor source: a woman aged 60-70 years with active or convalescent COVID-19.

The rearrangement uses TRBV19 and TRBJ2-1; 8 bases agree with TRBD1. The CDR3 consists of 14 residues. Per germline, CDR1 LNHDA and CDR2 SQIVND (reference sequence). Losses at the gene ends were 0 bases for V and 15 bases for J; bases not matched to a gene: 10. The CDR3 DNA follows: TGTGCCAGTAGTATAGATGACAGGGGCCTTGTGGTGTTCTTC. Protein product: CASSIDDRGLVVFF.

The chain uses TRBV5-1 and TRBJ1-2, with D perhaps matching TRBD1 (5 bases). The CDR3 runs to 14 residues. The germline CDR1 and CDR2 sequences are SGHRS and YFSETQ. V dropped 6 bases and J dropped 4 bases, with 16 bases sitting between them. The DNA for the CDR3 is TGCGCCAGCACTACCGAGCGGGGGATCTATGGCTACACCTTC. Protein sequence: CASTTERGIYGYTF.

J is TRBJ2-1 and V is TRBV6-2 or TRBV6-3; 12 nucleotides match TRBD2. J was trimmed by 6 bases and V by 4 bases; bases with no gene match: 4. Looked up from germline, CDR1 is MNHEY and CDR2 is SVGEGT. The CDR3 runs 15 residues. The DNA for the CDR3 is TGTGCCAGCAGTTCGCGGACTAGCGGGGTCAATGAGCAGTTCTTC. Translating gives CASSSRTSGVNEQFF.

The chain links TRBV10-3 to TRBJ2-3; perhaps TRBD2 as D (5 bases). The CDR3 runs to 15 residues. CDR1 is ENHRY and CDR2 is SYGVKD in the germline V gene. With 8 bases removed from V and 0 bases from J, the gap between germline ends came to 15 bases. CDR3 protein: CAIGRLGESTDTQYF. CDR3 DNA: TGTGCCATCGGACGACTCGGGGAGAGCACAGATACGCAGTATTTT.

The V call is TRBV4-2, the J call TRBJ1-4, with no clear D. Germline values: CDR1 LGHNA, CDR2 YNFKEQ. V lost 1 base to trimming and J lost 7 bases, with 13 bases between them. The CDR3 sequence is 15 residues long. The CDR3 spells CASSQGTGSGEKLFF. CDR3 nucleotide sequence: TGTGCCAGCAGCCAAGGAACGGGGTCGGGTGAAAAACTGTTTTTT.

In DNA form, the CDR3 reads TGTGCCAGCAGCAAAGACGGCAGAGAGGATCAAGAGACCCAGTACTTC. Protein product: CASSKDGREDQETQYF. V is TRBV21-1 and J is TRBJ2-5; the listed D gene, TRBD2, was not tested against the DNA. TRBV21-1 is marked as a pseudogene. CDR3 length equals 16 residues.

This clone was seen just once. The chain has TRBV10-3 and TRBJ2-7, with D possibly TRBD1 on 6 matching bases. The CDR3 is 13 amino acids. Germline lookup yields CDR1 ENHRY and CDR2 SYGVKD. V dropped 6 bases and J dropped 3 bases, with 12 bases sitting between them. The CDR3 protein is CAIRRKGGYEQYF. The CDR3 DNA follows: TGTGCCATCAGGCGAAAAGGGGGCTACGAGCAGTACTTC.

The chain's CDR3 is CASRRGLPAEGYTF. The CDR3 bases are TGTGCCAGCAGACGCGGCTTGCCAGCGGAGGGCTACACCTTC. This sequence joins TRBV6-5 and TRBJ1-2; D unresolved. The CDR3 length is 14 residues. V lost 6 bases, J lost 8 bases, and 19 bases lay in between. From germline, CDR1 is MNHEY and CDR2 SVGAGI.

The V gene is TRBV10-3, the J gene TRBJ1-5; 10 bases agree with TRBD1. The V gene's germline CDR1 is ENHRY and CDR2 SYGVKD. Germline trimming cut 6 bases from V and 2 bases from J; bases unmatched to any gene: 1. The CDR3 loop spans 14 amino acids. This chain's CDR3 is CAIRGQGGNQPQHF. The CDR3, as DNA: TGTGCCATCAGAGGACAGGGGGGCAATCAGCCCCAGCATTTT.

As for this clone: The junction does not match germline at one end; this may be a read error. The chain employs TRBV4-1 and TRBJ2-7, with TRBD2 as a possible D gene (5 bases). Germline CDR1 and CDR2: MGHRA and YSYEKL. The CDR3 contains 14 residues. The CDR3 coding sequence is TGCGCCAGCAGCCAAGACAGCGGAGGCTACGGGCAGTACTTC. Protein product: CASSQDSGGYGQYF.

The V and J genes are TRBV7-3 and TRBJ2-1; 9 bases fit TRBD1. The CDR3 has 16 residues. Germline CDR1 is SGHTA and CDR2 is FQGTGA. The J segment lost 6 bases and the V segment lost 0 bases, leaving 6 bases of the junction unmatched. CDR3 nucleotides: TGTGCCAGCAGCTTAACCCCGGGACAGGGTTTCAATGAGCAGTTCTTC. Its protein product is CASSLTPGQGFNEQFF.

This CDR3 reads CATSRDISGGADTIYF. CDR3 in DNA: TGTGCCACCAGCAGAGATATTTCGGGGGGCGCGGACACCATATATTTT. The rearrangement links TRBV15 to TRBJ1-3; D might be TRBD1 (6 bases). Germline values: CDR1 LNHNV, CDR2 YYDKDF (reference sequence). There are 16 residues in the CDR3. Trimming removed 0 bases at V and 8 bases at J, with 17 bases between.

J is TRBJ2-3 and V is TRBV7-9, with 12 bases aligning to TRBD2. Germline V lookup: CDR1 SEHNR, CDR2 FQNEAQ (reference sequence). Trimming at V came to 5 bases and at J to 2 bases, leaving 11 bases not matched to a gene. The CDR3 has 18 residues. The CDR3 reads CASSLPYRLAGVTDTQYF. CDR3 sequence (DNA): TGTGCCAGCAGCCTTCCCTACCGACTAGCGGGGGTCACAGATACGCAGTATTTT.

V usage is TRBV5-4 and J usage is TRBJ1-2; D is undetermined. CDR3 length: 14 residues. Germline CDR1 SGHNT, CDR2 YYREEE (reference sequence). Trimming removed 4 bases at V and 0 bases at J, with 10 bases between. The DNA for the CDR3 is TGTGCCAGCAGCCTGGTCTTGTCTAACTATGGCTACACCTTC. Protein product: CASSLVLSNYGYTF.

The chain is built from TRBV27 and TRBJ2-3; D remains unclear. V lost 5 bases, J lost 1 base, and 7 bases lay in between. CDR3 length equals 13 residues. The germline V gene encodes CDR1 MNHEY and CDR2 SMNVEV (reference sequence). CDR3 protein: CASSGQGTDTQYF. In nucleotides, the CDR3 is TGTGCCAGCAGTGGGCAGGGCACAGATACGCAGTATTTT.

V is TRBV9 and J is TRBJ2-1; 9 bases match TRBD1. CDR3 size: 17 residues. The J segment lost 8 bases and the V segment lost 1 base, leaving 13 bases of the junction unmatched. Germline V gene lookup returns CDR1 SGDLS and CDR2 YYNGEE. The chain's CDR3 is CASSVSPTGGLGDEQFF. The CDR3 DNA is TGTGCCAGCAGCGTATCTCCTACAGGGGGCTTGGGAGATGAGCAGTTCTTC.

CDR3 sequence reads: CASSQDSQNTEAFF. CDR3 sequence (DNA): TGCGCCAGCAGCCAAGATTCCCAGAACACTGAAGCTTTCTTT. V is TRBV4-1 and J is TRBJ1-1; D ambiguous. Germline assignment: CDR1 MGHRA and CDR2 YSYEKL. The V gene lost 0 bases and the J gene lost 1 base, with 6 bases spanning the gap. This CDR3 has 14 residues.

Turning to this clone: This specimen includes other DNA sequences encoding the same CDR3. This chain connects TRBV9 to TRBJ1-2, with 11 bases matching TRBD1. The CDR3 covers 14 residues. J lost 5 bases, V lost 3 bases, and 3 bases had no gene match. Germline CDR1 is SGDLS and CDR2 is YYNGEE. The CDR3, as DNA: TGTGCCAGCAGCGCCGGACAGGGGGCTTATGGCTACACCTTC. It translates to CASSAGQGAYGYTF.

V and J are TRBV12-3 or TRBV12-4 and TRBJ2-7; the D gene is possibly TRBD1 (6 bases). The CDR3 has 13 amino acids. V was clipped by 5 bases and J by 2 bases, with 10 bases between them. CDR3 protein: CASSKDRPYEQYF. The CDR3 DNA reads TGTGCCAGCAGTAAAGACAGGCCCTACGAGCAGTACTTC.

This chain links TRBV5-1 with TRBJ1-1; TRBD1 matches at 8 bases. The J segment lost 1 base and the V segment lost 7 bases, leaving 6 bases of the junction unmatched. The CDR3 totals 14 residues. Germline CDR1 is SGHRS and CDR2 is YFSETQ. For the CDR3, the DNA is TGCGCCAGCTTACCCGGGACAGGGAACACTGAAGCTTTCTTT. This gives the protein CASLPGTGNTEAFF.

The chain carries TRBV6-5 and TRBJ1-5, with unresolved D. Germline CDR1 is MNHEY and CDR2 is SVGAGI. The CDR3 length is 15 residues. V lost 0 bases and J 3 bases, leaving 9 bases between the germline ends. CDR3 bases: TGTGCCAGCAGTTACTCCCCCGGGGTCAATCAGCCCCAGCATTTT. Protein sequence: CASSYSPGVNQPQHF.

The CDR3 nucleotides read TGTGCCAGCAGTCCCCAGGTGGCAAGTGGCTACACCTTC. Translation gives CASSPQVASGYTF. The J gene is TRBJ1-2, the V gene TRBV6-5; D unresolved. Germline V gene sequence: CDR1 MNHEY, CDR2 SVGAGI. The CDR3 contains 13 residues. V was trimmed by 5 bases and J by 7 bases, leaving 14 bases between them.

This chain uses TRBV11-2 with TRBJ2-3, with TRBD1 matching 10 bases. Germline trimming cut 6 bases from V and 5 bases from J; bases unmatched to any gene: 5. From germline, CDR1 is SGHAT and CDR2 FQNNGV. The CDR3 totals 14 residues. CDR3 in DNA: TGTGCCAGCAGACCGACAGGGGGCAGAGATACGCAGTATTTT. Its translation is CASRPTGGRDTQYF.

In this sample, this clone turned up a few times. V is TRBV7-9 and J is TRBJ2-7; 10 bases line up with TRBD2. Germline lookup yields CDR1 SEHNR and CDR2 FQNEAQ (reference sequence). J gave up 0 bases and V 5 bases, and 4 bases lay outside the gene matches. This CDR3 comprises 15 residues. CDR3 sequence: CASSHLAGASYEQYF. CDR3 nucleotides: TGTGCCAGCAGCCATCTAGCGGGGGCCTCCTACGAGCAGTACTTC.

The chain has TRBV7-3 and TRBJ1-2; weak D call: TRBD1 (5 bases). Trimming left V 5 bases short and J 4 bases short, with 14 bases between. The CDR3 contains 14 residues. Germline values: CDR1 SGHTA, CDR2 FQGTGA. CDR3 DNA: TGTGCCAGCAGCCAGCCAGACAGAACCTATGGCTACACCTTC. Protein sequence: CASSQPDRTYGYTF.